This TCR beta chain emerged from a study of regulatory T cells in long-lasting Graves disease. The CDR3 runs 15 residues. CDR1 is SGHTA and CDR2 is FQGNSA in the germline V gene. V lost 5 bases and J lost 2; bases outside the gene matches: 4. Arm-PCR of CDR3 regions with iRepertoire HTBI primers generated TCR beta libraries. Authors' analysis steps: Overall, samples carried 62 TRBV and approximately 14 TRBJ segments. TCRdb re-called the multiplex PCR reads with MiXCR, one entry per CDR3 protein. These V and J calls derive from TCRdb rather than the authors' analysis. The table lists 440,000 or so distinct CDR3 sequences, just under 15% of them singletons. Time point given: newly diagnosed GD, antithyroid drugs for less than 3 months. Extracted RNA from PBMCs served as the source of the TCR library. The guidelines of the American Thyroid Association were the basis for diagnosing Graves' disease. EDTA tubes received roughly 10 milliliters of drawn peripheral blood.

This sample also appeared in a second study, on T cells in Graves' hyperthyroidism and ophthalmopathy.

V usage is TRBV7-2 and J usage is TRBJ2-1; 9 nucleotides align to TRBD2. Sequenced material: peripheral blood mononuclear cells (PBMCs), taken at new diagnosis, from a patient treated with antithyroid drugs. The source of this sequence is a woman aged 25-40 years with Graves disease. CDR3 protein: CASSPSGITYNEQFF. The CDR3 region has the DNA TGTGCCAGCAGCCCTAGCGGGATAACCTACAATGAGCAGTTCTTC. Looking up the rest from reference TRBV7-2 and TRBJ2-1 gives the full variable domain: GAGVSQSPSNKVTEKGKDVELRCDPISGHTALYWYRQSLGQGLEFLIYFQGNSAPDKSGLPSDRFSAERTGGSVSTLTIQRTQQEDSAVYLCASSPSGITYNEQFFGPGTRLTVL.